The 21 T cell receptor beta chains reported below all come from one sample, sequenced in a study of blood T cell repertoires in COVID-19. Generated by immunoSEQ multiplex PCR, the TCRdb table keeps only in-frame clones and is missing some. This sample yields some 270,000 clones, of which about 87% are seen a single time; 2.5% to 4% belongs to the top ten. What was sequenced was PBMCs or T cells enriched from blood (not recorded which). These receptor sequences come from a woman between 40 and 50 years old who had been exposed to COVID-19.

The CDR3 is CATSDSGGPPDTQYF. CDR3 in DNA: TGTGCCACCAGTGATTCGGGAGGGCCCCCAGATACGCAGTATTTT. The V and J genes are TRBV24-1 and TRBJ2-3; the match to TRBD2 covers 8 bases. The V and J ends lost 2 bases and 4 bases, in that order; junction bases with no gene match: 4. The CDR3 extends over 15 amino acids. In germline, CDR1 is KGHDR, CDR2 SFDVKD.

The rearrangement uses TRBV10-3 and TRBJ2-7; D may be TRBD1 (6 bases). Trimming stripped 9 bases from V and 4 bases from J, with 13 bases between. Germline CDR1 reads ENHRY; CDR2 reads SYGVKD. The CDR3 totals 12 residues. In DNA, the CDR3 is TGTGCCATATCCGGGACAATGTACGAGCAGTACGTC. Its translation is CAISGTMYEQYV.

The chain links TRBV24-1 to TRBJ1-1; the match to TRBD1 covers 7 bases. CDR1 KGHDR and CDR2 SFDVKD come from the germline V gene. V lost 7 bases, J lost 2 bases, and 6 bases stayed unmatched. The length of the CDR3 is 14 residues. CDR3 in amino acids: CATREPGGNTEAFF. The CDR3, as DNA: TGTGCCACCAGGGAGCCAGGGGGTAACACTGAAGCTTTCTTT.

The gene calls are TRBV5-1 and TRBJ2-1; 8 bases are a match to TRBD1. This CDR3 contains 18 residues. The V segment lost 3 bases and the J segment 0 bases; nucleotides outside the gene matches: 11. Germline CDR1 is SGHRS and CDR2 is YFSETQ. As DNA, the CDR3 is TGCGCCAGCAGCTCCCGAATGACAGGGGAAAGCTCCTACAATGAGCAGTTCTTC. Protein product: CASSSRMTGESSYNEQFF.

This clone turned up a few times. The V gene is TRBV29-1, the J gene TRBJ2-3, with D possibly matching TRBD2 (6 bases). Trimming removed 6 bases from V and 2 bases from J, with 24 bases in between. The CDR3 sequence is 17 residues long. Looked up from germline, CDR1 is SQVTM and CDR2 is ANQGSEA. CDR3 region: CSVLYAGPAGYTDTQYF. The CDR3 DNA is TGCAGCGTCCTATATGCAGGCCCAGCGGGTTACACAGATACGCAGTATTTT.

The rearrangement links TRBV6-2 or TRBV6-3 to TRBJ2-3; D is unclear. CDR1 MNHEY and CDR2 SVGEGT come from the germline V gene. With 2 bases removed from V and 2 bases from J, the gap between germline ends came to 8 bases. This CDR3 has 14 amino acids. CDR3 region: CASSYTRPTDTQYF. The CDR3, as DNA: TGTGCCAGCAGTTACACGCGCCCCACAGATACGCAGTATTTT.

This chain links TRBV27 with TRBJ1-1; D not resolved. The germline V gene encodes CDR1 MNHEY and CDR2 SMNVEV (reference sequence). The V gene lost 1 base and the J gene lost 1 base, with 7 bases spanning the gap. CDR3 length: 14 residues. This chain's CDR3 is CASSLYYKNTEAFF. DNA for the CDR3: TGTGCCAGCAGTTTATATTACAAGAACACTGAAGCTTTCTTT.

CDR3 sequence: CASSQDQASGSYNEQFF. The CDR3 DNA reads as TGCGCCAGCAGCCAAGATCAGGCTAGCGGGTCCTACAATGAGCAGTTCTTC. V is TRBV4-3 and J is TRBJ2-1, with 8 bases matching TRBD2. V dropped 0 bases and J dropped 1; count of bases not matched to a gene: 5. The V gene's germline CDR1 is LGHNA and CDR2 YSLEER. This CDR3 region has 17 residues.

This clone was seen once. One end of the junction does not line up with germline, which may come from a read error. The CDR3 is CASSLLSAMDF. CDR3 coding DNA: TGTGCCAGCAGTTTACTTTCCGCTATGGATTTT. This chain uses TRBV28 with TRBJ2-3; D is uncertain. The CDR3 sequence is 11 residues long. CDR1 is MDHEN and CDR2 is SYDVKM in the germline V gene.

The chain is built from TRBV25-1 and TRBJ1-6; D not resolved. V was shortened by 3 bases and J by 7 bases, with 19 bases between the two germline ends. Germline V gene lookup returns CDR1 MGHDK and CDR2 SYGVNS. CDR3 size: 17 residues. The CDR3 is CASSETRTPASNSPLHF. The CDR3 DNA sequence: TGTGCCAGCAGTGAGACCCGGACTCCAGCCTCAAATTCACCCCTCCACTTT.

A single count supports this clone. V gene TRBV20-1 combines with J gene TRBJ2-7; no definite D call. The CDR3 length is 10 residues. Per the germline V gene, CDR1 is DFQATT and CDR2 is SNEGSKA (reference sequence). Trimming stripped 2 bases from V and 3 bases from J, with 2 bases between. CDR3 residues: CSARLYEQYF. The CDR3, as DNA: TGCAGTGCTAGACTCTACGAGCAGTACTTC.

The J gene is TRBJ2-5, the V gene TRBV10-3; 8 bases are a match to TRBD2. The CDR3 is 14 residues long. The V gene's germline CDR1 is ENHRY and CDR2 SYGVKD. V was clipped by 5 bases and J by 2 bases; unmatched bases: 4. The CDR3 spells CAISSGGPQETQYF. The CDR3 DNA reads as TGTGCCATCAGTAGCGGGGGACCTCAAGAGACCCAGTACTTC.

The V gene is TRBV9, the J gene TRBJ2-2; D gene unclear. V lost 0 bases and J lost 2, with 8 bases in between. The CDR3 sequence is 15 residues long. CDR1 and CDR2 (germline): SGDLS, YYNGEE. The CDR3 here is CASSVVSTNTGELFF. As DNA, the CDR3 is TGTGCCAGCAGCGTAGTCTCCACTAACACCGGGGAGCTGTTTTTT.

The chain links TRBV7-3 to TRBJ2-5; tentative D call: TRBD2 (5 bases). The CDR3 is made up of 13 amino acids. V lost 4 bases and J 4 bases, leaving 10 bases between the germline ends. Per the germline V gene, CDR1 is SGHTA and CDR2 is FQGTGA. The CDR3: CASSYQAGETQYF. In nucleotides, the CDR3 is TGTGCCAGCAGCTATCAGGCGGGAGAGACCCAGTACTTC.

The J gene is TRBJ2-5, the V gene TRBV28; 7 nucleotides line up with TRBD2. This CDR3 contains 16 residues. After removal of 2 bases from V and 5 bases from J, the junction contained 11 bases not matched to a gene. Germline V CDR1 and CDR2: MDHEN, SYDVKM. This CDR3 is CASSLGREGSGETQYF. The CDR3 coding sequence is TGTGCCAGCAGTTTAGGCAGGGAGGGATCAGGCGAGACCCAGTACTTC.

The chain uses TRBV7-9 and TRBJ2-1; 10 bases are a match to TRBD2. The CDR3 contains 15 residues. The germline V gene encodes CDR1 SEHNR and CDR2 FQNEAQ (reference sequence). Trimming took 2 bases from V and 4 from J; bases not matched to a gene: 2. The CDR3 DNA sequence: TGTGCCAGCAGCTTAACAGCGGGAGGGTACAATGAGCAGTTCTTC. Its translation is CASSLTAGGYNEQFF.

The chain has TRBV18 and TRBJ2-1, with TRBD2 identical over 7 bases. Germline V lookup: CDR1 KGHSH, CDR2 LQKENI. The CDR3 runs 17 residues. With 6 bases clipped from V and 4 bases from J, the junction kept 15 bases outside the gene matches. CDR3 protein: CASSDPLSGKGYNEQFF. CDR3 nucleotides: TGTGCCAGCTCCGATCCCTTAAGCGGGAAAGGTTACAATGAGCAGTTCTTC.

CDR3: CASSTGQGHDEKLFF. In DNA form, the CDR3 reads TGCGCCAGCAGCACGGGACAGGGTCATGATGAAAAACTGTTTTTT. The rearrangement uses TRBV5-1 and TRBJ1-4, with TRBD1 matching over 9 bases. Germline lookup yields CDR1 SGHRS and CDR2 YFSETQ. V shed 4 bases, J shed 6 bases, and the junction held 7 bases outside the gene matches. This CDR3 is built from 15 residues.

This chain uses TRBV4-1 with TRBJ2-5, with a possible D match to TRBD2 (5 bases). The V end lost 0 bases, the J end lost 5 bases, and 13 bases lay between the germline ends. The V gene's germline CDR1 is MGHRA and CDR2 YSYEKL. The CDR3 has 15 residues. Written as DNA, the CDR3 is TGCGCCAGCAGCCAAGATAGGTCGGGATGGGAGACCCAGTACTTC. Residues: CASSQDRSGWETQYF.

The chain joins TRBV6-2 or TRBV6-3 to TRBJ2-7; TRBD1 aligns across 7 bases. CDR1 is MNHEY and CDR2 is SVGEGT in the germline V gene. The V segment lost 5 bases and the J segment 1 base; nucleotides outside the gene matches: 5. The CDR3 totals 14 residues. CDR3 residues: CASSLRRGSYEQYF. The DNA of the CDR3 is TGTGCCAGCAGTCTCCGCAGGGGGTCCTACGAGCAGTACTTC.

The chain has TRBV7-2 and TRBJ2-1; 7 bases match TRBD2. CDR1 is SGHTA and CDR2 is FQGNSA in the germline V gene. The CDR3 is 14 residues long. The V segment lost 5 bases and the J segment 4 bases; nucleotides outside the gene matches: 5. CDR3 in DNA: TGTGCCAGCAGCCCCGGGGAGGGGTACAATGAGCAGTTCTTC. It codes for CASSPGEGYNEQFF. Supplemented by reference TRBV7-2 and TRBJ2-1, the full variable domain reads GAGVSQSPSNKVTEKGKDVELRCDPISGHTALYWYRQSLGQGLEFLIYFQGNSAPDKSGLPSDRFSAERTGGSVSTLTIQRTQQEDSAVYLCASSPGEGYNEQFFGPGTRLTVL.